The 15 T cell receptor beta chains presented below share a single source sample, sequenced in a study of CXCR3-negative and CXCR3-positive naive CD8 T cells. The TRB cDNA libraries were prepared by 5' RACE with UMI labels. From its re-call of the 5' RACE reads, TCRdb lists each CDR3 protein once, without DNA. Here the sample table reports 84,000 or so distinct CDR3 sequences. The sequencing input was naive CXCR3- CD8+ T cells from blood. Subset noted: CD45RO-CCR7+CD27+CD95- naive CD8+ T cells lacking CXCR3 (TNR3-). These receptors were obtained from a human donor in good health. Some clones in this sample may be carry-over from other donors' samples.

The V and J genes are TRBV29-1 and TRBJ2-5; there is no DNA to check the TCRdb D call of TRBD1. The CDR3 is 12 residues long. Per germline, CDR1 SQVTM and CDR2 ANQGSEA. CDR3 sequence reads: CSAQTGEETQYF.

The chain recombines TRBV5-1 with TRBJ2-1; the D call from TCRdb, TRBD1, cannot be confirmed without DNA. The CDR3 consists of 15 residues. CDR1 SGHRS and CDR2 YFSETQ come from the germline V gene. The CDR3 region is CASSPGQGKYNEQFF.

The chain combines TRBV6-1 with TRBJ2-3; TCRdb calls TRBD2, which cannot be checked without DNA. The CDR3 consists of 15 residues. The germline V gene has CDR1 MNHNS and CDR2 SASEGT. This chain's CDR3 is CASSELSGSTDTQYF.

This rearrangement joins TRBV2 to TRBJ2-7; checking the TCRdb D call of TRBD2 is not possible without DNA. CDR1 and CDR2 (germline): SNHLY, FYNNEI. CDR3 size: 11 residues. The CDR3 here is CASRGLDEQYF.

The chain uses TRBV7-7 and TRBJ1-5; as DNA is missing, the TRBD1 call by TCRdb cannot be tested. Germline V CDR1 and CDR2: SSHAT, FNYEAQ (reference sequence). The CDR3 has 17 amino acids. CDR3 region: CASSSPEVQARNQPQHF. The whole variable domain, remainder taken from reference TRBV7-7 and TRBJ1-5, is GAGVSQSPRYKVTKRGQDVTLRCDPISSHATLYWYQQALGQGPEFLTYFNYEAQPDKSGLPSDRFSAERPEGSISTLTIQRTEQRDSAMYRCASSSPEVQARNQPQHFGDGTRLSIL.

V and J are TRBV20-1 and TRBJ1-1. CDR1 and CDR2 from the germline V gene are DFQATT and SNEGSKA (reference sequence). The length of the CDR3 is 12 residues. The CDR3 protein is CSAEEGNTEAFF.

This chain connects TRBV11-2 to TRBJ2-7; the TCRdb call, TRBD2, lacks DNA for checking. CDR1 SGHAT and CDR2 FQNNGV come from the germline V gene. The CDR3 is 14 residues long. CDR3: CASSLGRDGHEQYF.

The chain uses TRBV29-1 and TRBJ2-2; without DNA, the TCRdb call of TRBD1 cannot be checked. The germline V gene has CDR1 SQVTM and CDR2 ANQGSEA. The CDR3 runs 14 residues. CDR3 amino acids: CSGLEQGATGELFF.

The rearrangement uses TRBV19 and TRBJ2-1. Germline assignment: CDR1 LNHDA and CDR2 SQIVND (reference sequence). The CDR3 loop spans 13 amino acids. The CDR3 reads CASSIKQFNEQFF.

The chain links TRBV5-1 to TRBJ2-1; no DNA is available, so the TRBD1 call from TCRdb remains unchecked. Germline CDR1 reads SGHRS; CDR2 reads YFSETQ. The CDR3 covers 15 residues. The CDR3 protein is CASSPAQGGYNEQFF.

The genes are TRBV27 and TRBJ2-7; TCRdb lists TRBD2, though no DNA is available to test this call. Germline V CDR1 and CDR2: MNHEY, SMNVEV (reference sequence). This CDR3 is built from 13 residues. The CDR3 sequence is CASSFGESDEQYF.

The V gene is TRBV29-1, the J gene TRBJ1-5; checking the TCRdb D call of TRBD1 is not possible without DNA. The CDR3 spans 13 residues. Per germline, CDR1 SQVTM and CDR2 ANQGSEA. Here the CDR3 reads CSAMTGMYQPQHF.

The V and J genes are TRBV29-1 and TRBJ2-7; the D call from TCRdb, TRBD1, cannot be confirmed without DNA. CDR3 length equals 12 residues. The germline CDR1 and CDR2 sequences are SQVTM and ANQGSEA. CDR3 sequence reads: CSAPGPTGEQYF.

The J gene is TRBJ2-5, the V gene TRBV28; TCRdb's assignment of TRBD1 cannot be checked, as there is no DNA. The CDR3 has 14 amino acids. The germline V gene has CDR1 MDHEN and CDR2 SYDVKM. The CDR3 sequence: CASSPDRLQETQYF.

The chain uses TRBV6-6 and TRBJ1-3. This CDR3 is 16 amino acids long. Per germline, CDR1 MNHNY and CDR2 SVGAGI (reference sequence). Here the CDR3 reads CASDAADEVPGNTIYF.